The 4 T cell receptor beta chains reported below all come from one sample, sequenced in a study of metastatic and nonmetastatic thyroid tumors. Nobody among the patients had been given any treatment before thyroid surgery. Using MiXCR, TCRdb re-called clones from the PCR reads. Of about 13,000 clones in the sample, approximately 22% were seen once. The material sequenced was blood. Every receptor here comes from a female donor with papillary thyroid cancer or a benign thyroid nodule (not recorded which). Some clones in this sample may be carry-over from other donors' samples.

Worth noting for this clone: Since the CDR3 does not end with the conserved phenylalanine or tryptophan, this likely comes from a read error. The chain uses TRBV20-1 and TRBJ2-7, with D hard to call. This CDR3 is 14 amino acids long. Trimming stripped 6 bases from V and 0 bases from J, with 15 bases between. Germline V lookup: CDR1 DFQATT, CDR2 SNEGSKA (reference sequence). CDR3 DNA sequence: TGCAGTGCCGCATCGGTACTGTACTCCTACGAGCAGTACCTC. Protein: CSAASVLYSYEQYL.

In its sample, this clone was seen a few times. The chain recombines TRBV28 with TRBJ1-1; the match to TRBD1 covers 9 bases. Losses at the gene ends were 2 bases for V and 11 bases for J; bases not matched to a gene: 6. This CDR3 has 13 amino acids. Germline V lookup: CDR1 MDHEN, CDR2 SYDVKM. The CDR3 sequence: CASSLRDRERAFF. CDR3 bases: TGTGCCAGCAGTTTACGGGACAGGGAACGGGCTTTCTTT.

In regard to this clone: Relative to the germline gene, one junction end is altered; a read error may explain this. This rearrangement joins TRBV2 to TRBJ1-1; D ambiguous. The CDR3 has 13 amino acids. From germline, CDR1 is SNHLY and CDR2 FYNNEI. The CDR3 DNA follows: TGTGTCAGCAGTGCGTTGTATAACACTGAAGCTTTCTTT. It translates to CVSSALYNTEAFF.

The rearrangement uses TRBV11-2 and TRBJ2-5; a possible D gene is TRBD1 (6 bases). The length of the CDR3 is 17 residues. V lost 4 bases to trimming and J lost 5 bases, with 23 bases between them. The V gene's germline CDR1 is SGHAT and CDR2 FQNNGV. CDR3 region: CASSSSGAVALGETQYF. The CDR3 region has the DNA TGTGCCAGCAGCTCATCAGGGGCGGTAGCGCTGGGGGAGACCCAGTACTTC. The entire variable domain, with the rest obtained from reference TRBV11-2 and TRBJ2-5, is as follows: EAGVAQSPRYKIIEKRQSVAFWCNPISGHATLYWYQQILGQGPKLLIQFQNNGVVDDSQLPKDRFSAERLKGVDSTLKIQPAKLEDSAVYLCASSSSGAVALGETQYFGPGTRLLVL.